A selection of T cell receptor beta chains follows, all from one sample in a study of CD8+ T cells in alopecia areata. Method: immunoSEQ multiplex PCR; TCRdb's copy keeps in-frame clones and lacks some. The sample shows about 120,000 clones, around 56% of them seen only once. Sequencing used CD4+ T cells sorted from blood, obtained at week 4, from a patient treated with tofacitinib. The receptor source for this set is a human donor with alopecia areata. Both conserved end residues are part of each CDR3. The order of the fields is clone size, V gene, J gene, D gene, CDR3 DNA, CDR3 protein. The D gene is left open where the match is weak. Where a row states a size, it is once, few, many or the class of an expanded clone; other rows omit it.

medium-sized	TRBV2	TRBJ2-7	NA	TGTGCCAGCAGTGAAGCAACCAGACGCTACGAGCAGTACTTC	CASSEATRRYEQYF
NA	TRBV29-1	TRBJ1-1	NA	TGCAGCGTTGGGTCTCAGGGAGGAAGCACTGAAGCTTTCTTT	CSVGSQGGSTEAFF
NA	TRBV29-1	TRBJ2-3	NA	TGCAGCGTCGGTGATGGGGCCCCAGATACGCAGTATTTT	CSVGDGAPDTQYF
NA	TRBV29-1	TRBJ1-2	TRBD1	TGCAGCGTTTGGAACAGGGGATATGGCTACACCTTC	CSVWNRGYGYTF
NA	TRBV30	TRBJ1-2	NA	TGTGCCTGGAGTGTCGGGCTTAACTATGGCTACACCTTC	CAWSVGLNYGYTF
few	TRBV29-1	TRBJ1-1	NA	TGCAGCGTTGAAGGACAGCTGAACACTGAAGCTTTCTTT	CSVEGQLNTEAFF
NA	TRBV30	TRBJ1-1	NA	TGTGCCTACAATCGTCTGAACACTGAAGCTTTCTTT	CAYNRLNTEAFF
few	TRBV29-1	TRBJ1-1	NA	TGCAGCGTTGGTAGGCAGCAGAACACTGAAGCTTTCTTT	CSVGRQQNTEAFF
few	TRBV9	TRBJ1-2	TRBD1	TGTGCCAGCAGCGTAGCCGGGACAGGATGGAATGGCTACACCTTC	CASSVAGTGWNGYTF
NA	TRBV5-1	TRBJ1-1	TRBD1	TGCGCCAGCAGCCGGCCCCGGGACAGGGAGACTGAAGCTTTCTTT	CASSRPRDRETEAFF
NA	TRBV25-1	TRBJ2-7	NA	TGTGCCAGTGGGAGCTCCTACGAGCAGTACTTC	CASGSSYEQYF
NA	TRBV9	TRBJ2-5	NA	TGTGCCAGCAGCGCCACCATCCTAGCGTTAGAGACCCAGTACTTC	CASSATILALETQYF
medium-sized	TRBV7-9	TRBJ1-1	NA	TGTGCCAGCAGCCGCGAGGGAACTGAAGCTTTCTTT	CASSREGTEAFF
many	TRBV18	TRBJ2-6	NA	TGTGCCAGCTCACCACGCACAGGCAGCCTCTCTGGGGCCAACGTCCTGACTTTC	CASSPRTGSLSGANVLTF
NA	TRBV25-1	TRBJ1-1	TRBD1	TGTGCCAGCCATAGCCGTTGGGACAGGGGGCGGTCTTTCTTT	CASHSRWDRGRSFF
NA	TRBV29-1	TRBJ2-1	NA	TGCAGCGTTGAAGAAGTTTGGCCTAACAATGAGCAGTTCTTC	CSVEEVWPNNEQFF
NA	TRBV30	TRBJ2-2	NA	TGTGCCCGGATGAGGGCCGGGGAGCTGTTTTTT	CARMRAGELFF
NA	TRBV30	TRBJ2-7	TRBD2	TGTGCCTGGAGCCCCGGGACTAGCCCCTACTTC	CAWSPGTSPYF
NA	TRBV30	TRBJ2-4	NA	TGTGCCTGGAGTGTTGGGGCTACGGGAAACATTCAGTACTTC	CAWSVGATGNIQYF
NA	TRBV18	TRBJ1-2	NA	TGTGCCAGCTCACGGTCGTCCGGGCCCGGCGGCTACACCTTC	CASSRSSGPGGYTF
NA	TRBV29-1	TRBJ2-3	NA	TGCAGCGTTGTACCTCGCCCAGATACGCAGTATTTT	CSVVPRPDTQYF
NA	TRBV5-1	TRBJ2-7	TRBD1	TGCGCCAGCAGCTTGGCCGGGACAGGGGGAGGCTCCTACGAGCAGTACTTC	CASSLAGTGGGSYEQYF
few	TRBV9	TRBJ2-1	NA	TGTGCCAGCAGCGTAGGGGCGGACGGATACAATGAGCAGTTCTTC	CASSVGADGYNEQFF
NA	TRBV29-1	TRBJ2-7	NA	TGCAGCGTTGTGGTGGGCGGATTGAACTACGAGCAGTACTTC	CSVVVGGLNYEQYF
NA	TRBV4-1	TRBJ1-1	NA	TGCGCCAGCAGCCAAGACGCTTCGGCAGAAGCTTTCTTT	CASSQDASAEAFF
NA	TRBV7-9	TRBJ2-5	TRBD2	TGTGCCAGCAGCCCCGCTTGGAGCGGGAGTAGGGAGACCCAGTACTTC	CASSPAWSGSRETQYF
few	TRBV25-1	TRBJ2-3	NA	TGTGCCAGCAGTGAATATCGAGGACTTCACACAGATACGCAGTATTTT	CASSEYRGLHTDTQYF
few	TRBV4-1	TRBJ1-4	NA	TGCGCCAGCAGCCAAGAATCTCTCGACTCAGAACTGTTTTTT	CASSQESLDSELFF
once	TRBV18	TRBJ2-7	NA	TGTGCCAGCTCACCGGGTCAGGGCTACGGGGAGCAGTACTTC	CASSPGQGYGEQYF
NA	TRBV5-1	TRBJ2-2	TRBD2	TGCGCCAGCAGCTTGATGGGACTAGCGGGCACCGGGGAGCTGTTTTTT	CASSLMGLAGTGELFF
few	TRBV29-1	TRBJ2-3	TRBD1	TGCAGCGCCGTGCAGGGGGCCGGGACAGATACGCAGTATTTT	CSAVQGAGTDTQYF
many	TRBV28	TRBJ1-1	NA	TGTGCCAGCAGTCCCTCCGTGGGGGAAGCTTTCTTT	CASSPSVGEAFF
NA	TRBV5-1	TRBJ2-1	TRBD2	TGCGCCAGCAGCTTAGCTCTAGCGGGGGCCAACAATGAGCAGTTCTTC	CASSLALAGANNEQFF
NA	TRBV5-1	TRBJ2-1	TRBD2	TGCGCCAGCAGCTTGCCAGGACTAGCGGGATCAGATGAGCAGTTCTTC	CASSLPGLAGSDEQFF
NA	TRBV5-6	TRBJ2-1	TRBD2	TGTGCCAGCAGCTTTCGGCTAGCGGGAGGTCACAATGAGCAGTTCTTC	CASSFRLAGGHNEQFF
NA	TRBV7-6	TRBJ2-7	NA	TGTGCCAGCAGCCGAGGTGGCGGCTACGAGCAGTACTTC	CASSRGGGYEQYF
NA	TRBV10-3	TRBJ1-1	NA	TGTGCCATCAGTGACGATCCGGGAGCTTTCTTT	CAISDDPGAFF
NA	TRBV2	TRBJ2-1	TRBD2	TGTGCCACCGGGGCTAGCGGGAGAGGGGGGTACAATGAGCAGTTCTTC	CATGASGRGGYNEQFF
few	TRBV4-1	TRBJ2-7	TRBD2	TGCGCCAGCAGCCAAGGCAGGACTAGCGGGAGCCGGAACGAGCAGTACTTC	CASSQGRTSGSRNEQYF
NA	TRBV5-1	TRBJ1-2	TRBD1	TGCGCCAGCAGAGCCGGGACAGGGGGCTATGGCTACACCTTC	CASRAGTGGYGYTF
many	TRBV6-6	TRBJ1-1	TRBD1	TGTGCCAGCAGTCCGGGCAACGGACAGGGGGTGCCTGAAGCTTTCTTT	CASSPGNGQGVPEAFF
NA	TRBV30	TRBJ2-1	NA	TGTGCCTGGAGTGAAGTGGTACAGGGCAGTTTTGGGGGTGAGCAGTTCTTC	CAWSEVVQGSFGGEQFF
NA	TRBV27	TRBJ2-7	NA	TGTGCCAGCAGCCCTGAGGGGGGCTACGAGCAGTACTTC	CASSPEGGYEQYF
NA	TRBV25-1	TRBJ1-1	NA	TGTGCCAGCAGTGAACCGGTCGGGGCGAACACTGAAGCTTTCTTT	CASSEPVGANTEAFF
NA	TRBV6-5	TRBJ1-2	NA	TGTGCCAGCAGTTACGGGAAGGACGGATATGGCTACACCTTC	CASSYGKDGYGYTF
NA	TRBV27	TRBJ2-3	NA	TGTGCCAGCAGTTTGAGAGGGTTAGCCACAGATACGCAGTATTTT	CASSLRGLATDTQYF
NA	TRBV29-1	TRBJ2-3	NA	TGCAGCGCGGAAAGGGCCCCCACAGATACGCAGTATTTT	CSAERAPTDTQYF
NA	TRBV2	TRBJ2-7	TRBD1	TGTGCCAGCAGTACAGGGGTAGGCGAGCAGTACTTC	CASSTGVGEQYF
NA	TRBV27	TRBJ1-2	NA	TGTGCCAGCGCCTTCGACGGGATCTATGGCTACACCTTC	CASAFDGIYGYTF
few	TRBV29-1	TRBJ2-7	NA	TGCAGCGTCGGAGGGGGGGCGCATCATGGCTCCTACGAGCAGTACTTC	CSVGGGAHHGSYEQYF
NA	TRBV6-5	TRBJ2-6	NA	TGTGCCAGCAGTCAAGGGGTTGGGGCCAACGTCCTGACTTTC	CASSQGVGANVLTF